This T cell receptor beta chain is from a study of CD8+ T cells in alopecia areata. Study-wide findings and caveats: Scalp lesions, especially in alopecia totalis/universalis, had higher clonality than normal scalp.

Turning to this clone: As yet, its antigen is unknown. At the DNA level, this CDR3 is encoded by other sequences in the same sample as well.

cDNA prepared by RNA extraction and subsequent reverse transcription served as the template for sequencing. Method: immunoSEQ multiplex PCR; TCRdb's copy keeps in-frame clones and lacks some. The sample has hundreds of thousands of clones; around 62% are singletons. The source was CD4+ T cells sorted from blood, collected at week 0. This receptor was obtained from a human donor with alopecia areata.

CDR3 sequence (DNA): TGCAGCTCTGGGAGGAACACTGAAGCTTTCTTT. Its translation: CSSGRNTEAFF. The chain links TRBV29-1 to TRBJ1-1; D not resolved. CDR1 and CDR2 from the germline V gene are SQVTM and ANQGSEA. V lost 8 bases and J lost 1, with 8 bases in between. The CDR3 covers 11 residues.